A selection of T cell receptor beta chains follows, all from one sample in a study of blood T cell repertoires in COVID-19. The data were produced by immunoSEQ multiplex PCR, yet TCRdb's version contains in-frame clones alone and is incomplete. The profile shows some 220,000 clones, about 84% of them singletons. The sample consisted of peripheral blood. These receptors all come from a human donor in a cohort sampled during active COVID-19. CDR3s include the opening cysteine and the closing phenylalanine or tryptophan. D genes are given only for firm matches. Clone size is stated in some rows and not others, as once, few, many or a class when expanded.

j_gene,v_gene,d_gene,abundance,len,CDR3aa,CDR3nt
TRBJ2-7,TRBV6-1,NA,NA,12,CASSEWGHEQYF,TGTGCCAGCAGTGAGTGGGGCCACGAGCAGTACTTC
TRBJ2-1,TRBV28,TRBD2,once,14,CASSLERESDEQFF,TGTGCCAGCAGTTTAGAGCGGGAGAGTGATGAGCAGTTCTTC
TRBJ2-3,TRBV7-9,TRBD2,NA,19,CASSSRIASGGSLLDTQYF,TGTGCCAGCAGCTCACGGATAGCTAGCGGGGGGTCCCTTCTGGATACGCAGTATTTT
TRBJ1-4,TRBV18,NA,NA,13,CASSPGEDEKLFF,TGTGCCAGCTCACCAGGGGAGGATGAAAAACTGTTTTTT
TRBJ2-7,TRBV2,NA,NA,14,CASSPRRAPYEQYF,TGTGCCAGCAGTCCACGGAGGGCTCCCTACGAGCAGTACTTC
TRBJ1-5,TRBV28,NA,NA,15,CASSLLFGNNQPQHF,TGTGCCAGCAGTTTATTATTCGGTAATAATCAGCCCCAGCATTTT
TRBJ2-7,TRBV30,NA,NA,13,CAWSVGGGLEQYF,TGTGCCTGGAGTGTAGGGGGGGGGCTCGAGCAGTACTTC
TRBJ2-1,TRBV29-1,TRBD2,many,15,CSVSLSGRAYNEQFF,TGCAGCGTTTCCCTTAGCGGGAGGGCCTACAATGAGCAGTTCTTC
TRBJ2-7,TRBV11-3,NA,NA,14,CASSLYGKGYEQYF,TGTGCCAGCAGCTTATACGGGAAGGGCTACGAGCAGTACTTC
TRBJ2-7,TRBV12-3/TRBV12-4,NA,NA,13,CASRNGRTGEQYF,TGTGCCAGCAGAAACGGGAGAACAGGCGAGCAGTACTTC
TRBJ2-2,TRBV9,TRBD2,once,17,CASSGPARELAGGELFF,TGTGCCAGCAGCGGACCCGCGAGGGAACTAGCGGGCGGGGAGCTGTTTTTT
TRBJ1-1,TRBV25-1,TRBD1,NA,12,CASRGTGGQAFF,TGTGCCAGCAGAGGGACAGGAGGACAAGCTTTCTTT
TRBJ2-3,TRBV7-3,TRBD2,NA,17,CASSPFPSGGNTDTQYF,TGTGCCAGCAGCCCTTTTCCTAGCGGGGGGAATACAGATACGCAGTATTTT
TRBJ1-2,TRBV29-1,TRBD1,NA,12,CSVRQGHYGYTF,TGCAGCGTACGACAGGGCCACTATGGCTACACCTTC
TRBJ2-1,TRBV28,TRBD2,NA,14,CASTGLAGNNEQFF,TGTGCCAGCACCGGACTAGCGGGAAACAATGAGCAGTTCTTC
TRBJ2-5,TRBV7-2,TRBD2,NA,16,CASSPQAGARQETQYF,TGTGCCAGCAGCCCCCAAGCGGGGGCACGGCAAGAGACCCAGTACTTC
TRBJ1-2,TRBV27,NA,once,14,CASSFKAKTNGYTF,TGTGCCAGCAGTTTTAAGGCGAAAACTAATGGCTACACCTTC
TRBJ2-7,TRBV6-5,TRBD2,once,15,CASIAIAGNSYEQYF,TGTGCCAGCATTGCTATAGCGGGGAACTCCTACGAGCAGTACTTC
TRBJ2-7,TRBV4-2,TRBD1,NA,16,CASSPPPGQGSYEQYF,TGTGCCAGCAGCCCTCCTCCGGGACAGGGTTCGTACGAGCAGTACTTC
TRBJ2-7,TRBV28,NA,NA,14,CASRITGSSYEQYF,TGTGCCAGCAGAATAACAGGGTCCTCCTACGAGCAGTACTTC
TRBJ1-5,TRBV6-5,NA,NA,14,CASKYGATNQPQHF,TGTGCCAGCAAATACGGAGCTACCAATCAGCCCCAGCATTTT
TRBJ2-7,TRBV28,TRBD1,NA,17,CASSFQSGTAYSYEQYF,TGTGCCAGCAGTTTTCAGTCAGGGACAGCTTACTCCTACGAGCAGTACTTC
TRBJ2-1,TRBV5-5,NA,NA,14,CASRGGPGDNEQFF,TGTGCCAGCAGGGGGGGTCCTGGAGACAATGAGCAGTTCTTC
TRBJ2-1,TRBV10-3,TRBD2,NA,14,CAISGGTSLNEQFF,TGTGCCATCAGTGGAGGGACTAGCCTTAATGAGCAGTTCTTC
TRBJ1-2,TRBV4-3,NA,NA,13,CASSQERGSGYTF,TGCGCCAGCAGCCAAGAACGGGGATCTGGCTACACCTTC
TRBJ1-2,TRBV28,NA,NA,15,CASSYDGTSHYGYTF,TGTGCCAGCAGTTATGACGGGACTTCCCATTATGGCTACACCTTC
TRBJ1-5,TRBV6-6,NA,NA,16,CASSPGTPSPSQPQHF,TGTGCCAGCAGCCCCGGGACACCGAGCCCCAGTCAGCCCCAGCATTTT
TRBJ2-1,TRBV6-1,TRBD2,NA,14,CASSVAGEDNEQFF,TGTGCCAGCAGTGTAGCGGGAGAGGACAATGAGCAGTTCTTC
TRBJ1-1,TRBV19,NA,NA,14,CASSLQVRHTEAFF,TGTGCCAGTAGTCTTCAGGTACGTCACACTGAAGCTTTCTTT
TRBJ2-5,TRBV11-2,TRBD2,NA,18,CASSQGASGGGYQETQYF,TGTGCCAGCAGTCAAGGGGCTAGCGGAGGAGGTTACCAAGAGACCCAGTACTTC
TRBJ1-1,TRBV28,NA,NA,13,CASSGILQGRAFF,TGTGCCAGCAGTGGCATCTTACAGGGTAGGGCTTTCTTT
TRBJ2-2,TRBV6-5,TRBD1,NA,14,CASNRGSVTGELFF,TGTGCCAGCAACAGGGGGAGCGTCACCGGGGAGCTGTTTTTT
TRBJ1-3,TRBV30,NA,NA,14,CAWDPSYSGNTIYF,TGTGCCTGGGACCCTAGCTACTCTGGAAACACCATATATTTT
TRBJ2-1,TRBV24-1,NA,NA,13,CATRGAIRNEQFF,TGTGCCACCCGGGGGGCCATACGCAACGAGCAGTTCTTC
TRBJ1-4,TRBV28,TRBD1,NA,16,CASSLLGTAHPEKLFF,TGTGCCAGCAGTTTATTGGGGACAGCCCATCCCGAAAAACTGTTTTTT
TRBJ1-1,TRBV6-4,NA,NA,15,CASRVQGLSNTEAFF,TGTGCCAGCAGGGTACAGGGCCTCTCGAACACTGAAGCTTTCTTT
TRBJ1-2,TRBV28,NA,NA,13,CASSPDSIYGYTF,TGTGCCAGCAGTCCGGACAGTATCTATGGCTACACCTTC
TRBJ1-3,TRBV11-2,NA,NA,15,CASSPPGRLGNTIYF,TGTGCCAGCAGCCCGCCGGGGAGGCTTGGAAACACCATATATTTT
TRBJ2-7,TRBV19,NA,NA,13,CASSIGSSYEQYF,TGTGCCAGTAGTATCGGGAGCTCCTACGAGCAGTACTTC
TRBJ1-2,TRBV27,NA,NA,13,CASSRQGAHGYTF,TGTGCCAGCAGCCGGCAGGGTGCCCATGGCTACACCTTC
TRBJ1-6,TRBV5-4,TRBD1,few,15,CASSLEGTDNSPLHF,TGTGCCAGCAGCTTGGAGGGGACAGATAATTCACCCCTCCACTTT